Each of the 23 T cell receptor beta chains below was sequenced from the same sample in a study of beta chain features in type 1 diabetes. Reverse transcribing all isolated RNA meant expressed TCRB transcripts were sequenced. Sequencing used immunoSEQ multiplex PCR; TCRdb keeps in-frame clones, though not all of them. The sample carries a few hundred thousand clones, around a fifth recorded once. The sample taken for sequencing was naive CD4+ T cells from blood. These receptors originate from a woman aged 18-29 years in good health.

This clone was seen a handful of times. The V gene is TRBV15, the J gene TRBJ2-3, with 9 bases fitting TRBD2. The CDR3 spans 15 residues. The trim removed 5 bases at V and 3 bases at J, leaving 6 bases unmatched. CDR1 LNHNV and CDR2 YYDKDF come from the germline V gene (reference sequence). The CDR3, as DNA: TGTGCCACCAGCCGGCAGCGGGGGGCGACAGATACGCAGTATTTT. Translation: CATSRQRGATDTQYF.

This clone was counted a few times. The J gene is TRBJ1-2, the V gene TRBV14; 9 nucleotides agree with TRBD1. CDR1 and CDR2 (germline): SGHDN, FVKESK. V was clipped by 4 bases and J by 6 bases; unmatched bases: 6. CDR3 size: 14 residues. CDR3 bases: TGTGCCAGCAGCCTACAGGGGGCTCTTCATGGCTACACCTTC. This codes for CASSLQGALHGYTF.

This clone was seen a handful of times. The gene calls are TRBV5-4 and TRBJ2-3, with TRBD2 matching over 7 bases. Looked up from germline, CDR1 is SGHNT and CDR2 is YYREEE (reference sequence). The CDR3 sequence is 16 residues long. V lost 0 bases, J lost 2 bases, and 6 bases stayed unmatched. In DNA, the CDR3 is TGTGCCAGCAGCTTGGCCCGGCTAGCGGCCACAGATACGCAGTATTTT. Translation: CASSLARLAATDTQYF.

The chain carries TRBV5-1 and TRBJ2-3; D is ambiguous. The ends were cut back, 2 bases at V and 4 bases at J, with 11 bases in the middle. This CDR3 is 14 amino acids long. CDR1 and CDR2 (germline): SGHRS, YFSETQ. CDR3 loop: CASSFGLEADTQYF. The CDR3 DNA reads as TGCGCCAGCAGCTTTGGCCTAGAAGCAGATACGCAGTATTTT.

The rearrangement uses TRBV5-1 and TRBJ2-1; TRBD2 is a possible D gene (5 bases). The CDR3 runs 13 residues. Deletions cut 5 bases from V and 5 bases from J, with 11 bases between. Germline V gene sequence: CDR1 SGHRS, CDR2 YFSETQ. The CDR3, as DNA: TGCGCCAGCAGAAGGGAGAGCAACAATGAGCAGTTCTTC. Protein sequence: CASRRESNNEQFF.

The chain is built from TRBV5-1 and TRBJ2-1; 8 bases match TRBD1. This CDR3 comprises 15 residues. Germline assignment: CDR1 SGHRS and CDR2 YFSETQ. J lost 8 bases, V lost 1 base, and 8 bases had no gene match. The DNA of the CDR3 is TGCGCCAGCAGCTTGAGGCAGGGGGCTATGGATGAGCAGTTCTTC. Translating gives CASSLRQGAMDEQFF.

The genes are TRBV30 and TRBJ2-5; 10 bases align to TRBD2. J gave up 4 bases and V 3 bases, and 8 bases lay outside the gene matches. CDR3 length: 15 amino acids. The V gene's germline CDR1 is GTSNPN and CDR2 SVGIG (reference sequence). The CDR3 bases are TGTGCCTGGAGGCCCGGGACTAGCGAAGGAGAGACCCAGTACTTC. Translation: CAWRPGTSEGETQYF.

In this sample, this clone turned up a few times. The CDR3 DNA reads as TGTGCCAGCAGGGTGACAGGGGGCAATGGCTACACCTTC. Amino acids: CASRVTGGNGYTF. This chain uses TRBV6-1 with TRBJ1-2, with 10 bases aligning to TRBD1. Germline CDR1 reads MNHNS; CDR2 reads SASEGT. This CDR3 contains 13 residues. Trimming at V came to 6 bases and at J to 6 bases, leaving 4 bases not matched to a gene.

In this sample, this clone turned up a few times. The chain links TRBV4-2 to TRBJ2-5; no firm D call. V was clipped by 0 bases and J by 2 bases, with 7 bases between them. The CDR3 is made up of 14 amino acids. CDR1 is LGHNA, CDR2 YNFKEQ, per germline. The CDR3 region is CASSQDLFQETQYF. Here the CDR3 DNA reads TGTGCCAGCAGCCAAGACTTGTTTCAAGAGACCCAGTACTTC.

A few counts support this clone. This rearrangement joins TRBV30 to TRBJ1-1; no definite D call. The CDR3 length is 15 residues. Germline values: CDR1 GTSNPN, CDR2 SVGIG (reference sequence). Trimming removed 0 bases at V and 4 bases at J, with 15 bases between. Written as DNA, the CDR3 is TGTGCCTGGAGTGTACTTTCCGCGGGGAGCACTGAAGCTTTCTTT. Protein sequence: CAWSVLSAGSTEAFF.

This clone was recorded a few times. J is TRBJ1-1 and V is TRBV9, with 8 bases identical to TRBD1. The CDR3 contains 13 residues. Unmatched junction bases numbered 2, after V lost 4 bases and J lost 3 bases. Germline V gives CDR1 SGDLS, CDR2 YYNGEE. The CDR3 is CASSPDRDTEAFF. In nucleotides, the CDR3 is TGTGCCAGCAGCCCGGACAGGGACACTGAAGCTTTCTTT.

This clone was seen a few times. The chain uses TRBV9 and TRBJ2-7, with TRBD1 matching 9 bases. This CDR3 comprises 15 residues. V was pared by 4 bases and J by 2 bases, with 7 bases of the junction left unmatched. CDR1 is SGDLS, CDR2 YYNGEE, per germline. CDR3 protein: CASSPRDRDTYEQYF. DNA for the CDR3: TGTGCCAGCAGCCCCCGGGACAGGGATACCTACGAGCAGTACTTC. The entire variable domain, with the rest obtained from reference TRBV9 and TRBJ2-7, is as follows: DSGVTQTPKHLITATGQRVTLRCSPRSGDLSVYWYQQSLDQGLQFLIQYYNGEERAKGNILERFSAQQFPDLHSELNLSSLELGDSALYFCASSPRDRDTYEQYFGPGTRLTVT.

The DNA for the CDR3 is TGTGCCACCAGCTCCAGACAGGGGAGTAAGCTTGGCTACACCTTC. This gives the protein CATSSRQGSKLGYTF. The chain recombines TRBV15 with TRBJ1-2; 8 positions agree with TRBD1. The V gene end was trimmed by 5 bases and the J gene end by 7 bases; junction bases not matched to a gene: 12. Looked up from germline, CDR1 is LNHNV and CDR2 is YYDKDF (reference sequence). CDR3 length: 15 amino acids.

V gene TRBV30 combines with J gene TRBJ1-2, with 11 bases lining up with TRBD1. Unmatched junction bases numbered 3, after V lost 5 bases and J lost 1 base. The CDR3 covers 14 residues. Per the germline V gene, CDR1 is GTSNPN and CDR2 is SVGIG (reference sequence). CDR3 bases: TGTGCCTGGGGGACAGGGGGATTTAACTATGGCTACACCTTC. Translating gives CAWGTGGFNYGYTF.

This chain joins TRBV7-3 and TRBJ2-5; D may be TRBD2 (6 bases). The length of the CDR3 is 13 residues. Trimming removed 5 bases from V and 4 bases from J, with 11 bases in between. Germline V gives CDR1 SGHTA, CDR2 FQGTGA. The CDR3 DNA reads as TGTGCCAGCAGCCCCCGGCGGGGAGAGACCCAGTACTTC. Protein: CASSPRRGETQYF.

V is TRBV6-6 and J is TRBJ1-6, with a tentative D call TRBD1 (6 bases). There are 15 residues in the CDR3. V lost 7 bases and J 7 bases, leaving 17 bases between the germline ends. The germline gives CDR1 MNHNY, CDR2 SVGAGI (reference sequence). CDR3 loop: CASTTRGNRNSPLHF. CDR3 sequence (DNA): TGTGCCAGCACCACGAGGGGGAATAGGAATTCACCCCTCCACTTT.

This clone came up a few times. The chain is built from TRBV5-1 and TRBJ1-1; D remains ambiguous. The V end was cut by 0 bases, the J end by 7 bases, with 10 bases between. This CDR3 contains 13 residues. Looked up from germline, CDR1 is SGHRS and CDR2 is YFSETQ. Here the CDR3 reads CASSLERRGEAFF. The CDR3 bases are TGCGCCAGCAGCTTGGAAAGGCGCGGTGAAGCTTTCTTT.

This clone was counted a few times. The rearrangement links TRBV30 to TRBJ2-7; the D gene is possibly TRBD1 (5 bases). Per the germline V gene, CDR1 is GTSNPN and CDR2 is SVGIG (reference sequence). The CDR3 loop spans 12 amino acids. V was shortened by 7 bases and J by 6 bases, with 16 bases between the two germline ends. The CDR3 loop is CAYAVGQGEQYF. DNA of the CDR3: TGTGCCTACGCTGTGGGCCAGGGCGAGCAGTACTTC.

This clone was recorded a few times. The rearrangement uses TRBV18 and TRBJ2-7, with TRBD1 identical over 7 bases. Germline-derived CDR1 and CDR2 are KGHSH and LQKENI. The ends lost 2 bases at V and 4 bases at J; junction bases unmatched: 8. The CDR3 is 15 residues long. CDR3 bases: TGTGCCAGCTCACCAAATAAGGGGGCTTTATACGAGCAGTACTTC. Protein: CASSPNKGALYEQYF.

Here the CDR3 DNA reads TGTGCCAGCAGTGTAGGGTCCGAGGGAAACACTGAAGCTTTCTTT. It codes for CASSVGSEGNTEAFF. The J gene is TRBJ1-1, the V gene TRBV6-1; D ambiguous. There are 15 residues in the CDR3. Germline V lookup: CDR1 MNHNS, CDR2 SASEGT. V was clipped by 4 bases and J by 2 bases, with 14 bases between them.

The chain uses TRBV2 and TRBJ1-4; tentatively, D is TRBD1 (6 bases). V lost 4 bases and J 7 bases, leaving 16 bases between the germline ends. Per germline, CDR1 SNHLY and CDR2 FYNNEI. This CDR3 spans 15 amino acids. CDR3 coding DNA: TGTGCCAGCAGTGTCTTACAGGGAGTCGGTGAAAAACTGTTTTTT. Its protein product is CASSVLQGVGEKLFF. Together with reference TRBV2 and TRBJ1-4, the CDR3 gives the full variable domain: EPEVTQTPSHQVTQMGQEVILRCVPISNHLYFYWYRQILGQKVEFLVSFYNNEISEKSEIFDDQFSVERPDGSNFTLKIRSTKLEDSAMYFCASSVLQGVGEKLFFGSGTQLSVL.

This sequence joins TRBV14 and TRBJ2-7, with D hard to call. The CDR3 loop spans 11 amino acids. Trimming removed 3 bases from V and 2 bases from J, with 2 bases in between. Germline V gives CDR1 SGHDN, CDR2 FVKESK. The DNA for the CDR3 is TGTGCCAGCAGCCATACCTACGAGCAGTACTTC. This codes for CASSHTYEQYF.

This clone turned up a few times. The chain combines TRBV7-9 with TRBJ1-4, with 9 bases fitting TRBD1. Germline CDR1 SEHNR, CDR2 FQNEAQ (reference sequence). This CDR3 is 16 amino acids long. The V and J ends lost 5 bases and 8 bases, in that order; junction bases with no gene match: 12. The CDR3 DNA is TGTGCCAGCAGCGTTATGCCGGGACAGGGACTAGAAAAACTGTTTTTT. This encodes CASSVMPGQGLEKLFF.